This TCR beta chain stems from a study of OX40 agonist ivuxolimab in advanced cancers. Germline V lookup: CDR1 SGHRS, CDR2 YFSETQ. J lost 4 bases, V lost 4 bases, and 7 bases had no gene match. There are 14 residues in the CDR3. Clones were read by immunoSEQ multiplex PCR, and TCRdb kept only the in-frame ones, dropping some. The sample lists tens of thousands of clones; around 84% were seen once. The receptor was derived from an adult with an advanced solid tumor such as melanoma, head and neck, liver or kidney cancer. Sample: CD4+ or CD8+ T cells sorted from blood, taken in a trial of the OX40 agonist ivuxolimab. The gene calls are TRBV5-1 and TRBJ2-5; TRBD2 matches at 7 bases. The CDR3 sequence is CASSPGGAGETQYF. The CDR3 DNA is TGCGCCAGCAGCCCGGGGGGAGCGGGAGAGACCCAGTACTTC.